The sequence of this T cell receptor beta chain was determined in a study of blood T cell repertoires in COVID-19. Overall study context: From the United States, Italy and Spain came samples of acute and convalescent COVID-19. The cDNA or gDNA used as material had been derived from T cells, B-cell-depleted T cells, or PBMCs.

This clone has a handful of counts. Germline V gene sequence: CDR1 MDHEN, CDR2 SYDVKM. This CDR3 spans 12 amino acids. V was pared by 5 bases and J by 5 bases, with 9 bases between. In the original workflow: Amplification with reference gene primers provided the estimates of nucleated cell counts. Assay used: immunoSEQ multiplex PCR; TCRdb lists only in-frame clones, some missing. Clonal size and the V and J genes are those of that table, whereas D and trimming came from the DNA. The sample carries some 190,000 clones, over 75% recorded once. Sequencing was done on a sample of peripheral blood. The source is a man aged 60 to 75 with acute or convalescent COVID-19. V and J are TRBV28 and TRBJ1-2; D is uncertain. The CDR3 DNA is TGTGCCAGCAGTATAAACAGATATGGCTACACCTTC. Translating it yields CASSINRYGYTF.